This T cell receptor (beta chain) stems from a study of CD8 T cells in ankylosing spondylitis. General study findings and limits: Within matched ankylosing spondylitis synovial fluid, disease-linked clones were reportedly significantly enriched. What seemed typical of ankylosing spondylitis blood was a TCR beta motif built from several highly homologous variants. CD8+ cells made up the disease-linked clones, which were relatively rare in peripheral blood.

The V gene end was trimmed by 5 bases and the J gene end by 6 bases; junction bases not matched to a gene: 14. There are 16 residues in the CDR3. The germline V gene encodes CDR1 DFQATT and CDR2 SNEGSKA (reference sequence). As for this clonotype: No antigen is known for it.

5'-RACE, quantitative and with molecular barcodes, yielded the TCR beta libraries. Each CDR3 protein gets one entry after TCRdb re-called the 5' RACE reads with MiXCR. The sample shows around 390,000 distinct CDR3 sequences, around 20% of them seen only once. This clonotype was obtained from a male donor with ankylosing spondylitis. The gene calls are TRBV20-1 and TRBJ2-7; 12 bases fit TRBD2. Source material: blood, either unsorted or a sorted T cell fraction (not recorded which). In DNA form, the CDR3 reads TGCAGTGCTCTCGGACTAGCGGGACTAGCGGGCTCCGAGCAGTACTTC. This encodes CSALGLAGLAGSEQYF.